One TCR beta chain is described in this entry. Germline V gene sequence: CDR1 SGDLS, CDR2 YYNGEE. V gave up 0 bases and J gave up 0 bases; unmatched junction bases: 5. This CDR3 region has 17 residues. Profiling relied on immunoSEQ multiplex PCR, and the TCRdb table lists in-frame clones only, not all of them. Counted here are approximately 1,500,000 clones, around 98% occurring once; the ten biggest clones make up approximately 0.45%. This entry belongs to a study of shared clonotypes between healthy human individuals. The clonotype comes from a young man in good health. Sequencing input: naive CD4+ T cells sorted from blood. Subset denoted: CD45RA+ positively selected. The rearrangement uses TRBV9 and TRBJ2-1, with 8 bases lining up with TRBD2. This chain's CDR3 is CASSVAPGTSSYNEQFF. In DNA form, the CDR3 reads TGTGCCAGCAGCGTAGCCCCCGGGACTAGCTCCTACAATGAGCAGTTCTTC. Using reference TRBV9 and TRBJ2-1 for the parts outside the CDR3, the full variable domain is DSGVTQTPKHLITATGQRVTLRCSPRSGDLSVYWYQQSLDQGLQFLIQYYNGEERAKGNILERFSAQQFPDLHSELNLSSLELGDSALYFCASSVAPGTSSYNEQFFGPGTRLTVL.